This T cell receptor beta chain originates from a study of T-cell memory formation after mild COVID-19. Trimming cost V 1 base and J 4 bases, with 15 bases left between them. The CDR3 totals 15 residues. Germline V lookup: CDR1 DFQATT, CDR2 SNEGSKA (reference sequence). From 5'RACE with constant-segment primers came TCR alpha and TCR beta cDNA libraries that carried sample barcodes and UMIs. TCRdb re-called the 5' RACE reads with MiXCR, one entry per CDR3 protein. The data contain more than 350,000 distinct CDR3 sequences, roughly 15% of them seen just once; the ten biggest clones take up 20% to 25%. This clonotype has just a few counts.

The sequence derives from a man aged 18 to 29 who had mild COVID-19 (a few samples of this study predate the infection). Cell type and time point are not known. This rearrangement joins TRBV20-1 to TRBJ2-3; maybe TRBD2 (5 bases). Source material: PBMCs or a T cell subset sorted from them (not recorded which). The CDR3 here is CSARVPGTRADTQYF. CDR3 bases: TGCAGTGCTAGAGTGCCGGGCACGAGGGCAGATACGCAGTATTTT.